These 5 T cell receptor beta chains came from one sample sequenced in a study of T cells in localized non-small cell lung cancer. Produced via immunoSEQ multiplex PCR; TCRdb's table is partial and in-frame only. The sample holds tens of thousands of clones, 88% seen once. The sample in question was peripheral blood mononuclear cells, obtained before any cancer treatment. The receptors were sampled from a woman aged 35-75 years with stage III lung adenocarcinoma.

CDR3 nucleotide sequence: TGCGCCAGCAGTTCTAACCGTAATCAGCCCCAGCATTTT. Encoded protein: CASSSNRNQPQHF. The chain joins TRBV10-2 to TRBJ1-5; unclear D gene. V lost 5 bases, J lost 4 bases, and 9 bases lay in between. Germline loops: CDR1 WSHSY, CDR2 SAAADI. The CDR3 consists of 13 residues.

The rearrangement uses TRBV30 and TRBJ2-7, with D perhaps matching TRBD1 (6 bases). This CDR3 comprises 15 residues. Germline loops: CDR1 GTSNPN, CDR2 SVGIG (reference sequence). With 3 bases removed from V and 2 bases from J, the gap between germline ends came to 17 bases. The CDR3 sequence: CAWRSTGRGAYEQYF. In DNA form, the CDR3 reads TGTGCCTGGAGATCGACCGGCAGGGGAGCCTACGAGCAGTACTTC.

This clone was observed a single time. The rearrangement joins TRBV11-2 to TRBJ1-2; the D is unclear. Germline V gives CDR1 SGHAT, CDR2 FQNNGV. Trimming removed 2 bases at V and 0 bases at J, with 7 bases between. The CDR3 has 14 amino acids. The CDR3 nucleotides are TGTGCCAGCAGCTTAACAAGGACTAACTATGGCTACACCTTC. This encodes CASSLTRTNYGYTF.

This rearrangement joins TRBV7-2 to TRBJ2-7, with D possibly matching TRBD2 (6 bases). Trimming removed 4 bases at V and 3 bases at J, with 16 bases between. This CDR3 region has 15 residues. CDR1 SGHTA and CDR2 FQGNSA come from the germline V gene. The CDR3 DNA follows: TGTGCCAGCAGCTCCGTGGCACGGGGGAGCTACGAGCAGTACTTC. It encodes CASSSVARGSYEQYF.

Written as DNA, the CDR3 is TGTGCCAGCAGCCCCGATTGGTATGGCTACACCTTC. Encoded protein: CASSPDWYGYTF. The V and J genes are TRBV5-8 and TRBJ1-2, with D unresolved. Germline V gene lookup returns CDR1 SGHTS and CDR2 YDEGEE. The CDR3 has 12 residues. Trimming took off 4 bases at V and 5 bases at J, with 9 bases between the two ends.